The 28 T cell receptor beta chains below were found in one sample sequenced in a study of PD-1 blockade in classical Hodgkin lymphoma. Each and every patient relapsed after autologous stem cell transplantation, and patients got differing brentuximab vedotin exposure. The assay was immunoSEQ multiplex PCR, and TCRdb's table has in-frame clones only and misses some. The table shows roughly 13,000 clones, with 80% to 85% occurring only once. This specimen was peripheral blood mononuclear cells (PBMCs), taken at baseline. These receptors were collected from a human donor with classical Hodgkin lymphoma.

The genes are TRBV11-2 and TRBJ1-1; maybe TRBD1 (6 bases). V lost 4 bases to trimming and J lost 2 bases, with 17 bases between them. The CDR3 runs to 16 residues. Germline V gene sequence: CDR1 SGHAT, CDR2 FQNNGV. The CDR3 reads CASSSTPGQGNTEAFF. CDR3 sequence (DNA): TGTGCCAGCAGCTCGACTCCGGGACAAGGAAACACTGAAGCTTTCTTT.

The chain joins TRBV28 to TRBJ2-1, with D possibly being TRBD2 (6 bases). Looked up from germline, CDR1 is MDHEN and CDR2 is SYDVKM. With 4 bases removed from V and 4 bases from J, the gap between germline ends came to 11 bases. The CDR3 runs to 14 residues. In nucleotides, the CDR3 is TGTGCCAGCAGTTCGACTAGTATTTACAATGAGCAGTTCTTC. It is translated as CASSSTSIYNEQFF. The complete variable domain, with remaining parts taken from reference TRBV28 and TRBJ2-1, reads DVKVTQSSRYLVKRTGEKVFLECVQDMDHENMFWYRQDPGLGLRLIYFSYDVKMKEKGDIPEGYSVSREKKERFSLILESASTNQTSMYLCASSSTSIYNEQFFGPGTRLTVL.

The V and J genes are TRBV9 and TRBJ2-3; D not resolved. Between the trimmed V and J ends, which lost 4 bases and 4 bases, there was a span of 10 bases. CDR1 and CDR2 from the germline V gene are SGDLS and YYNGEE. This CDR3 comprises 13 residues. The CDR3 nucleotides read TGTGCCAGCAGCAAGGACCTCGCAGATACGCAGTATTTT. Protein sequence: CASSKDLADTQYF.

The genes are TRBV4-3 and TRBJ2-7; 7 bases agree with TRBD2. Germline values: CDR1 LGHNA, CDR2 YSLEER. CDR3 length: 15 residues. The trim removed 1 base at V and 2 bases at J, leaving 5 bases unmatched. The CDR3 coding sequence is TGCGCCAGCAGCCAAGCTCGGGAGGCAACCTACGAGCAGTACTTC. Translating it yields CASSQAREATYEQYF.

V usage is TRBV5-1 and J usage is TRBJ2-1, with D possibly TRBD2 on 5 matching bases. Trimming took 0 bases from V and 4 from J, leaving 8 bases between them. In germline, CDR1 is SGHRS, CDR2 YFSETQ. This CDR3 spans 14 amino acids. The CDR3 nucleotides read TGCGCCAGCAGCTTGGTAAGCGGATACAATGAGCAGTTCTTC. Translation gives CASSLVSGYNEQFF.

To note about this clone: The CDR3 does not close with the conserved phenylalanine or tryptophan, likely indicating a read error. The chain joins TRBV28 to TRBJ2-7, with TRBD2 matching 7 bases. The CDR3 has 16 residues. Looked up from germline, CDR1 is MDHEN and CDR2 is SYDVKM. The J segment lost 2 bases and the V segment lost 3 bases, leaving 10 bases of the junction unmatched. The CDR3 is CASSFHLADLTYEQYL. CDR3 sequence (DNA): TGTGCCAGCAGTTTCCACCTAGCGGACCTGACCTACGAGCAGTACCTC.

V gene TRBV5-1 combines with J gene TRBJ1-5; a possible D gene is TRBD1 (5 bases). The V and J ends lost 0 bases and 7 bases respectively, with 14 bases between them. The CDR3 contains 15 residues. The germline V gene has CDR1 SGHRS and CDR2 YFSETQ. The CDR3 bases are TGCGCCAGCAGCTTGGCCGGGGGGTGGGAACAGCCCCAGCATTTT. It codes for CASSLAGGWEQPQHF. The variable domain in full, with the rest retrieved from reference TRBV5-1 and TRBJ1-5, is KAGVTQTPRYLIKTRGQQVTLSCSPISGHRSVSWYQQTPGQGLQFLFEYFSETQRNKGNFPGRFSGRQFSNSRSEMNVSTLELGDSALYLCASSLAGGWEQPQHFGDGTRLSIL.

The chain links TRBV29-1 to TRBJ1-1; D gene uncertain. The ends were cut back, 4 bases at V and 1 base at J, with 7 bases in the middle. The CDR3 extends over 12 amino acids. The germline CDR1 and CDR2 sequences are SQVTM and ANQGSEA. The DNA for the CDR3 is TGCAGCGTTGTTCTCAGGAACACTGAAGCTTTCTTT. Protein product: CSVVLRNTEAFF.

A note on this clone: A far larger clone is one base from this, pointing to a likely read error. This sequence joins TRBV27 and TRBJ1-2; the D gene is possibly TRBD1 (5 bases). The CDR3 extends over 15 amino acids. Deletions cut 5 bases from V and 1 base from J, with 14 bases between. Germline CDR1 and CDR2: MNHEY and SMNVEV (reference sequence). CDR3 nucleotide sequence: TGTGCCAGCAGTCTCGACAGACACTTTAACTATGGCTACACCTTC. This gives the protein CASSLDRHFNYGYTF.

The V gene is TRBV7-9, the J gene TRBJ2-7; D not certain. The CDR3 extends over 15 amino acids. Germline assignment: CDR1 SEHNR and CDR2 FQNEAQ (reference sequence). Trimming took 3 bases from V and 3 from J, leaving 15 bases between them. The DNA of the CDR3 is TGTGCCAGCAGCTTCCGGCAGGTCCCTAACTACGAGCAGTACGTC. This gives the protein CASSFRQVPNYEQYV.

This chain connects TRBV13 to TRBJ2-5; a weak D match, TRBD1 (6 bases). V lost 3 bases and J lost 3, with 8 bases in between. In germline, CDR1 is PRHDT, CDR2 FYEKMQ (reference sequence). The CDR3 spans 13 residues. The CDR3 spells CASSLDREETQYF. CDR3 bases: TGTGCCAGCAGCTTGGACAGAGAAGAGACCCAGTACTTC.

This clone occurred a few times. CDR3 loop: CASSQASGGQPQHF. CDR3 DNA: TGTGCCAGCAGCCAAGCAAGCGGGGGTCAGCCCCAGCATTTT. The chain combines TRBV4-2 with TRBJ1-5, with a weak D call TRBD1 (5 bases). This CDR3 comprises 14 residues. The V and J ends lost 1 base and 6 bases respectively, with 10 bases between them. CDR1 is LGHNA, CDR2 YNFKEQ, per germline.

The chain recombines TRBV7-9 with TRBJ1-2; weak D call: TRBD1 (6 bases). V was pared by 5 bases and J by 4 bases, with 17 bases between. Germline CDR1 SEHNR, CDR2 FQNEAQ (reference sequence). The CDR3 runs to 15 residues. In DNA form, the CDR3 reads TGTGCCAGCAGCCCCGCGACTACAGGGAGCTATGGCTACACCTTC. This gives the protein CASSPATTGSYGYTF.

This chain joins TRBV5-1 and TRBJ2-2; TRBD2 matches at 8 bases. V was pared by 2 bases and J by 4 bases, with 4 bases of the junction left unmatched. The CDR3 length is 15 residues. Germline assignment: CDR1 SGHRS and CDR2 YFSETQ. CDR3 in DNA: TGCGCCAGCAGCTTCGGACTAGCTGGCACCGGGGAGCTGTTTTTT. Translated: CASSFGLAGTGELFF.

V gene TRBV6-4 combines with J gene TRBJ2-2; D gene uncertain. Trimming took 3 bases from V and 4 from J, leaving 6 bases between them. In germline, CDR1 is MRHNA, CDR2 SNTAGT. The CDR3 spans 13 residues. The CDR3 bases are TGTGCCAGCAGTGAATCTGCCACCGGGGAGCTGTTTTTT. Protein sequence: CASSESATGELFF.

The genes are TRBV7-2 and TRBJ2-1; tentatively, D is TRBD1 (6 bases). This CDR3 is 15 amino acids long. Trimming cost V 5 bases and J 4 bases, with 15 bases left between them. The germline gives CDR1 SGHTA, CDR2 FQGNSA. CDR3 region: CASSPSPDSYNEQFF. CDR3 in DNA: TGTGCCAGCAGCCCCTCACCGGACAGTTACAATGAGCAGTTCTTC. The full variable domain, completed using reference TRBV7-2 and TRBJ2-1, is GAGVSQSPSNKVTEKGKDVELRCDPISGHTALYWYRQSLGQGLEFLIYFQGNSAPDKSGLPSDRFSAERTGGSVSTLTIQRTQQEDSAVYLCASSPSPDSYNEQFFGPGTRLTVL.

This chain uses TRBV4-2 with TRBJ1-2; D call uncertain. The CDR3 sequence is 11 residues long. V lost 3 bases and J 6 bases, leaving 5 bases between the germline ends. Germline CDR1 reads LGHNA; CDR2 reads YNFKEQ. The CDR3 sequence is CASSQENGYTF. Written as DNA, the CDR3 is TGTGCCAGCAGCCAGGAGAATGGCTACACCTTC.

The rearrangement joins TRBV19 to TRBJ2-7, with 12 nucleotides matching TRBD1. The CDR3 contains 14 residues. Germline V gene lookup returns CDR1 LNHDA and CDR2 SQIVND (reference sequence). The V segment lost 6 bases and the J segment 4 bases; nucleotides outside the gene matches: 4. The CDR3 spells CASSRDRGQYEQYF. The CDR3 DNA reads TGTGCCAGTAGCCGGGACAGGGGGCAGTACGAGCAGTACTTC.

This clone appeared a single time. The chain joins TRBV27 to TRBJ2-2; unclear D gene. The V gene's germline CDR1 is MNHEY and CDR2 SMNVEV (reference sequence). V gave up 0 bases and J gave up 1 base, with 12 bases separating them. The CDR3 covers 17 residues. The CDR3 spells CASSLSLGHMNTGELFF. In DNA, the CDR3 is TGTGCCAGCAGTTTATCGCTTGGGCACATGAACACCGGGGAGCTGTTTTTT.

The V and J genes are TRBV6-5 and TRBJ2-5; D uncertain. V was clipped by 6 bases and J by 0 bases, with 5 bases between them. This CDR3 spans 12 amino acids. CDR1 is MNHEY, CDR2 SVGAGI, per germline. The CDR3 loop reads CASRRYQETQYF. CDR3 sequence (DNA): TGTGCCAGCAGGCGGTACCAAGAGACCCAGTACTTC.

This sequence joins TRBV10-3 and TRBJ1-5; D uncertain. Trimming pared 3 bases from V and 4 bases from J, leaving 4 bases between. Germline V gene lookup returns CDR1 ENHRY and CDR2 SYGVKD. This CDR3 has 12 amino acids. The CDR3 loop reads CAISDLNQPQHF. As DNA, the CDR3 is TGTGCCATCAGTGACCTAAATCAGCCCCAGCATTTT.

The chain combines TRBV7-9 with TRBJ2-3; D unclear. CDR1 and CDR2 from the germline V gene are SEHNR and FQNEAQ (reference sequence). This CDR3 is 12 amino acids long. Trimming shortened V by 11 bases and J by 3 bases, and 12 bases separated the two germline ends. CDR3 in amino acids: CAPEPRTDTQYF. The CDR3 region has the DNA TGTGCCCCAGAGCCGCGGACAGATACGCAGTATTTT.

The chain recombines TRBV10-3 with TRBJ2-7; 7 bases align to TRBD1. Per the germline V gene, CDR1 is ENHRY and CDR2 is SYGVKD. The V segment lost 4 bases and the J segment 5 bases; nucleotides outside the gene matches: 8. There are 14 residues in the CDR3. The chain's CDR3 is CAISGRDSIHEQYF. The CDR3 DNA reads TGTGCCATCAGTGGCCGGGACAGTATCCACGAGCAGTACTTC.

The CDR3 DNA reads as TGTGCCAGCAGCGTCCAAATTCCTAGGCAGCCCCAGCATTTT. Translating gives CASSVQIPRQPQHF. The chain recombines TRBV28 with TRBJ1-5; D remains ambiguous. There are 14 residues in the CDR3. Germline CDR1 and CDR2: MDHEN and SYDVKM. V was shortened by 6 bases and J by 7 bases, with 16 bases between the two germline ends. The complete variable domain, with remaining parts taken from reference TRBV28 and TRBJ1-5, reads DVKVTQSSRYLVKRTGEKVFLECVQDMDHENMFWYRQDPGLGLRLIYFSYDVKMKEKGDIPEGYSVSREKKERFSLILESASTNQTSMYLCASSVQIPRQPQHFGDGTRLSIL.

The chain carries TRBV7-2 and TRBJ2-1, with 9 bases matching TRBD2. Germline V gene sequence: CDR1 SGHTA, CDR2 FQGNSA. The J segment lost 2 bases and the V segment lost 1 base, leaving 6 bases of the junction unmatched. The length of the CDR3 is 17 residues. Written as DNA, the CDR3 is TGTGCCAGCAGCTTAGTGGGTAGCGGGGGCACCTACAATGAGCAGTTCTTC. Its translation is CASSLVGSGGTYNEQFF. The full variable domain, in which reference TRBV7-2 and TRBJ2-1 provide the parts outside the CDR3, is GAGVSQSPSNKVTEKGKDVELRCDPISGHTALYWYRQSLGQGLEFLIYFQGNSAPDKSGLPSDRFSAERTGGSVSTLTIQRTQQEDSAVYLCASSLVGSGGTYNEQFFGPGTRLTVL.

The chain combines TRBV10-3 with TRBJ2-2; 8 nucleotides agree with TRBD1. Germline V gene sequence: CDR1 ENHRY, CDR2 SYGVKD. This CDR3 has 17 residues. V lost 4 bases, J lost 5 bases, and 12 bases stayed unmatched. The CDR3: CAISARLDRGGTGELFF. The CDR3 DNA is TGTGCCATCAGTGCAAGGCTTGACAGGGGAGGAACCGGGGAGCTGTTTTTT.

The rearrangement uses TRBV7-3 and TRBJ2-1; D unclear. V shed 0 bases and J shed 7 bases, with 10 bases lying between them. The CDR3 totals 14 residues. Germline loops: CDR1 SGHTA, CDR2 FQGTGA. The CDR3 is CASSLTLRANEQFF. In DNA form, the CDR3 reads TGTGCCAGCAGCTTAACGTTACGGGCGAATGAGCAGTTCTTC.

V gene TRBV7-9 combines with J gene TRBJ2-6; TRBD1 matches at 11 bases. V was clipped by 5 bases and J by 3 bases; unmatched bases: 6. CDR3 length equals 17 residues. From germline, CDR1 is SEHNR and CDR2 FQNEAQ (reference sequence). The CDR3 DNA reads TGTGCCAGCAGCCGATGGACAGGGGGCGGTGGGGCCAACGTCCTGACTTTC. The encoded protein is CASSRWTGGGGANVLTF.